This TCR beta chain was profiled in a study of CD8+ T cells in alopecia areata. cDNA prepared by RNA extraction and subsequent reverse transcription served as the template for sequencing. Generated by immunoSEQ multiplex PCR, the TCRdb table keeps only in-frame clones and is missing some. In the table there are about 210,000 clones, approximately 45% of which are singletons. The CDR3 has 19 residues. The J segment lost 5 bases and the V segment lost 3 bases, leaving 14 bases of the junction unmatched. Germline V gene lookup returns CDR1 KGHSH and CDR2 LQKENI. Noted treatment: oral pan-JAK inhibitor, 5-10 mg twice daily.

This TCR derives from a human donor with alopecia areata. The chain joins TRBV18 to TRBJ2-5; 14 nucleotides align to TRBD2. The sequencing used CD4+ T cells sorted from blood, collected at roughly week 36, from a patient treated with tofacitinib. This CDR3 reads CASSPRRSGLAGVGETQYF. The CDR3 bases are TGTGCCAGCTCACCGCGCAGATCGGGACTAGCGGGAGTTGGTGAGACCCAGTACTTC.